This T cell receptor beta chain was retrieved from a study of Ad26.COV2.S vaccination and SARS-CoV-2 variants. For the study at large: Enrolled in COV1001, the donor was in the Ad26.COV2.S trial arm, which received the vaccine. Each vaccinee took Ad26.COV2.S intramuscularly, once or twice 56 days apart.

The treatment was: 15 to 20 received Ad26.COV2.S at low or high dose, single or two shots; about 5 received placebo; per-sample allocation not given. Material that was analyzed had been drawn on day 63 after the first vaccine or placebo injection. With 3 bases clipped from V and 4 bases from J, the junction kept 3 bases outside the gene matches. CDR1 is SGDLS, CDR2 YYNGEE, per germline. This CDR3 region has 14 residues. Using immunoSEQ multiplex PCR, the repertoire was profiled, and TCRdb retains in-frame clones only, with some absent. Here the sample spans hundreds of thousands of clones, roughly 90% being singletons.

The sequence was collected from a person aged 18-65 years who received the Ad26.COV2.S COVID-19 vaccine or a placebo. The sequencing here drew on peripheral blood, taken in a trial of Ad26.COV2.S vaccine versus placebo. The V gene is TRBV9, the J gene TRBJ1-2, with 10 bases fitting TRBD1. The DNA for the CDR3 is TGTGCCAGCAGCGCAGACAGGGGGCTCTATGGCTACACCTTC. It specifies CASSADRGLYGYTF.